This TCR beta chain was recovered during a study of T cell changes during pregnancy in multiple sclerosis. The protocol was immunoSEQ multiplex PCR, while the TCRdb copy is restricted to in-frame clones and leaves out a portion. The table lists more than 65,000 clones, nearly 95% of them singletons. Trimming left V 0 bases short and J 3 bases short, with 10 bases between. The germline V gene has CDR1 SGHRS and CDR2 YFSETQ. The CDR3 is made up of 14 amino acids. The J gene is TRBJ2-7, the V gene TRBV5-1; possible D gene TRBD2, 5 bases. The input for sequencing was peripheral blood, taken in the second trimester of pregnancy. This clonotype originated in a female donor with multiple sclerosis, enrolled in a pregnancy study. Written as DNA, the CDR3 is TGCGCCAGCAGCTTGGCAGAGGGCCTCTACGAGCAGTACTTC. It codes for CASSLAEGLYEQYF.